This T cell receptor (beta chain) was recorded in a study of control samples from healthy donors and cancer patients (dated by TCRdb to the early 2020s). Library prep was done by the immunoSEQ multiplex PCR assay. TCRdb took over this immuneACCESS table, retaining in-frame rearrangements with V and J assigned. Such tables are incomplete; in checked studies, under half of the missing clones stem from an unresolved V gene, and the remainder is unexplained. The sample table shows some 97,000 clones, and roughly 87% are seen once. The ten largest clones take up 15% to 20% of the sample. Turning to this clone: This receptor's antigen is unknown. Base qualities are not at hand, and no much larger clone is one base apart.

Trimming at the junction amounts to 4 bases on V and 3 bases on J, and the germline ends lie 9 bases apart. The CDR3 runs 13 residues from the cysteine to the phenylalanine. Only CDR3 DNA remains: 39 bases, in frame from the first base. The germline V gene provides CDR1 KGHDR and CDR2 SFDVKD. The chain is made from TRBV24-1 and TRBJ2-7; TRBD1 is perhaps the D gene, given 5 matching bases. The sample comprised blood. The origin of this receptor is a woman aged 45-60 years in good health. The bases are TGTGCCACCAGTGACTCAGGGAACTACGAGCAGTACTTC. The translation is CATSDSGNYEQYF.